This entry describes one TCR beta chain. These data come from a study of blood T cell repertoires in COVID-19. For the study at large: COVID-19 samples from acute and convalescent phases originated in the United States, Italy and Spain. The analysed material was cDNA or gDNA that came from T cells, B-cell-depleted T cells, or PBMCs.

J was trimmed by 4 bases and V by 4 bases; bases with no gene match: 4. The germline gives CDR1 SGDLS, CDR2 YYNGEE. This CDR3 is built from 15 residues. Per the original methods: Amplification of reference gene primers provided the estimated nucleated cell counts. Method: immunoSEQ multiplex PCR; TCRdb's copy keeps in-frame clones and lacks some. The DNA was the basis for D and trimming; V, J and clone size are from that table. In the table there are 250,000 to 350,000 clones, roughly 90% of which are singletons. This clonotype was obtained from a woman under 40 with active or convalescent COVID-19. The chain has TRBV9 and TRBJ2-2; 10 bases align to TRBD2. The sample comprised peripheral blood. The CDR3 sequence: CASSPSGGSTGELFF. The CDR3 DNA reads as TGTGCCAGCAGCCCTAGCGGGGGAAGCACCGGGGAGCTGTTTTTT.